The 9 T cell receptor beta chains below come from one sample, sequenced in a study of T-cell reconstitution after alpha-beta-depleted transplantation in children (dated by TCRdb to between 2015 and 2016). Libraries came from PCR. The sequencer listed for this sample is Illumina HiSeq 2500. Molecular barcoding was employed in the preparation of TCR libraries, with unique molecular identifiers being used to normalize TCRbeta repertoire quantification. TCRdb ran its own pipeline on the public reads, namely fastp trimming at Q25 and MiXCR clone calling, and kept in-frame beta chains. Rows matching on CDR3 protein sequence are summarized as one entry with the most common DNA and genes. This sample lists 400,000 to 500,000 distinct CDR3 sequences; under 13% were detected once. Jointly, the top ten make up roughly 6% of the sample. Sequenced here: PBMCs from the stem cell graft donor, sampled from the stem cell graft. The receptors were sampled from a human donor who donated a stem cell graft to a child with acute myeloid leukemia.

The gene calls are TRBV5-1 and TRBJ2-3, with TRBD2 matching over 7 bases. The CDR3 spans 18 residues. Germline CDR1 SGHRS, CDR2 YFSETQ. The J segment lost 1 base and the V segment lost 0 bases, leaving 11 bases of the junction unmatched. The CDR3 spells CASSLDPEGRERTDTQYF. CDR3 bases: TGCGCCAGCAGCTTGGATCCGGAGGGGCGGGAGCGCACAGATACGCAGTATTTT.

This clonotype was found a few times. The genes are TRBV4-3 and TRBJ2-3; D remains ambiguous. V was cut by 0 bases and J by 3 bases, with 10 bases left in between. CDR3 length: 15 amino acids. CDR1 is LGHNA, CDR2 YSLEER, per germline. CDR3 sequence: CASSQEVRLTDTQYF. Here the CDR3 DNA reads TGCGCCAGCAGCCAAGAGGTCCGTTTAACAGATACGCAGTATTTT.

This chain joins TRBV19 and TRBJ1-1; D gene unclear. The CDR3 covers 13 residues. Germline V gene sequence: CDR1 LNHDA, CDR2 SQIVND (reference sequence). Deletions cut 0 bases from V and 1 base from J, with 3 bases between. The CDR3 DNA sequence: TGTGCCAGTAGTATAGATGGGAACACTGAAGCTTTCTTT. Translated: CASSIDGNTEAFF.

This clonotype was counted ten times or more. CDR3 loop: CASSNPGEKLFF. CDR3 in DNA: TGTGCCAGCAGCAATCCAGGCGAAAAACTGTTTTTT. The chain carries TRBV21-1 and TRBJ1-4. TRBV21-1 is noted as a pseudogene. The CDR3 contains 12 residues.

This clonotype came up many times. The rearrangement joins TRBV20-1 to TRBJ2-7; TRBD2 agrees at 9 bases. The junction had 4 bases not matched to a gene; V was cut back by 4 bases and J by 0 bases. Germline loops: CDR1 DFQATT, CDR2 SNEGSKA (reference sequence). This CDR3 contains 14 residues. CDR3 nucleotides: TGCAGTGCTACGATGACTAGCGGCTCCTACGAGCAGTACTTC. Its translation: CSATMTSGSYEQYF.

In this sample, this clonotype turned up many times. The chain links TRBV20-1 to TRBJ1-3; D is possibly TRBD1 (6 bases). V gave up 4 bases and J gave up 0 bases, with 10 bases separating them. There are 14 residues in the CDR3. Germline CDR1 is DFQATT and CDR2 is SNEGSKA (reference sequence). The CDR3 nucleotides read TGCAGTGCTATTGGACAGATCTCTGGAAACACCATATATTTT. Its translation: CSAIGQISGNTIYF.

The rearrangement uses TRBV9 and TRBJ1-2; TRBD1 is a possible D gene (5 bases). The CDR3 has 16 amino acids. V was pared by 3 bases and J by 6 bases, with 21 bases between. Germline V CDR1 and CDR2: SGDLS, YYNGEE. In DNA, the CDR3 is TGTGCCAGCAGCGCTCAATCACAGGAGAGCGTCCATGGCTACACCTTC. Protein product: CASSAQSQESVHGYTF.

There are many counts of this clonotype. The V and J genes are TRBV5-1 and TRBJ2-1; 8 nucleotides match TRBD2. V lost 4 bases and J lost 10; bases outside the gene matches: 13. This CDR3 has 15 amino acids. The V gene's germline CDR1 is SGHRS and CDR2 YFSETQ. The CDR3 nucleotides are TGCGCCAGCAGCCCGGCAGTCGGGGGGGAAGGCGAGCAGTTCTTC. Translation gives CASSPAVGGEGEQFF.

The chain joins TRBV12-3 or TRBV12-4 to TRBJ2-5; D might be TRBD1 (5 bases). Trimming stripped 6 bases from V and 2 bases from J, with 10 bases between. CDR3 length equals 13 residues. The CDR3 DNA reads as TGTGCCAGCAGACCCGACAGTCAAGAGACCCAGTACTTC. Translating gives CASRPDSQETQYF.